This TCR beta chain was obtained from a study of T cells in Graves' hyperthyroidism and ophthalmopathy. Study-wide background: Peripheral blood was obtained at initial diagnosis, preceding any treatment.

This clonotype was detected ten times or more. What it recognizes is unknown. Regarding the study as a whole: In blood, most of the thyroid clonotypes expanded above 0.001 were also present.

RNA transcripts were the template for amplifying TCR beta CDR3 regions. The HTBI primer set was used in a first-round RT-PCR of the TCR CDR3. Via MiXCR, TCRdb re-called the multiplex PCR reads, giving one row per CDR3 protein. The sample has 400,000 to 500,000 distinct CDR3 sequences; approximately 14% are singletons. Trimming stripped 1 base from V and 6 bases from J, with 19 bases between. The CDR3 length is 15 residues. Per the germline V gene, CDR1 is DFQATT and CDR2 is SNEGSKA (reference sequence). Exclusion followed for patients with uncontrolled infection, other autoimmune disease, pregnancy or lactation. Thyroid ultrasound and orbital computed tomography, with clinical symptoms and serum thyroxine and TRAb, informed diagnoses.

This chain connects TRBV20-1 to TRBJ2-7; D might be TRBD2 (6 bases). The clonotype comes from a man in his late teens or twenties with Graves' ophthalmopathy. The sample was blood. The CDR3 region is CSARAFISGGGEQYF. As DNA, the CDR3 is TGCAGTGCTAGAGCATTCATTAGCGGAGGTGGCGAGCAGTACTTC.